This T cell receptor beta chain was captured in a study of blood T cells in healthy people across ages. General study findings and limits: Greater diversity and more naive CD4+ cells were seen in long-lived donors than in aged donors.

This clonotype was observed many times. Its specificity is unknown. The CDR3 loop spans 13 amino acids. CDR1 and CDR2 (germline): SQVTM, ANQGSEA. Trimming took 5 bases from V and 4 from J, leaving 12 bases between them. A second roughly 7 to 11 cycle PCR used barcoded and J-beta primers. MiXCR, applied by TCRdb to the 5' RACE reads, yields one record per CDR3 protein. The table has more than 800,000 distinct CDR3 sequences, less than 35% seen once. No fewer than 6 million PBMCs went into each sample. Extraction yielded at least 5 micrograms of total RNA per sample. The chain employs TRBV29-1 and TRBJ1-5, with TRBD1 as a possible D gene (5 bases). Sequenced: blood. The TCR was taken from a woman aged 80 or over in good health. The CDR3 region has the DNA TGCAGCGTTCAGGCGGGGGGTAATCAGCCCCAGCATTTT. Translated: CSVQAGGNQPQHF. Looking up the rest from reference TRBV29-1 and TRBJ1-5 gives the full variable domain: SAVISQKPSRDICQRGTSLTIQCQVDSQVTMMFWYRQQPGQSLTLIATANQGSEATYESGFVIDKFPISRPNLTFSTLTVSNMSPEDSSIYLCSVQAGGNQPQHFGDGTRLSIL.